This entry concerns a single T cell receptor beta chain. The antigen is unknown. Assay used: immunoSEQ multiplex PCR; TCRdb lists only in-frame clones, some missing. The table has tens of thousands of clones, around 80% seen once. The sample is drawn from a study of OX40 agonist ivuxolimab in advanced cancers. Study-wide results and caveats: Antigen targets of the expanded peripheral T cells went undetermined. Some of the nonresponding patients also showed low levels of normalized T-cell clonal expansion. Among the lowest peripheral clonal expansion occurred in 0.1-3.0 mg/kg partial responders.

J was trimmed by 6 bases and V by 5 bases; bases with no gene match: 4. CDR1 is SQVTM, CDR2 ANQGSEA, per germline. This CDR3 has 12 residues. This material consisted of CD4+ or CD8+ T cells sorted from blood, taken in a trial of the OX40 agonist ivuxolimab. The TCR comes from an adult with an advanced solid tumor such as melanoma, head and neck, liver or kidney cancer. The rearrangement links TRBV29-1 to TRBJ2-1, with 7 bases fitting TRBD2. CDR3 loop: CSVLPSGNEQFF. The CDR3 coding sequence is TGCAGCGTTTTACCTAGCGGCAATGAGCAGTTCTTC.